This TCR beta chain appears in the sequencing data of a study of beta chain features in type 1 diabetes. This clone was picked up a small number of times. The antigen is unknown. A junction boundary mismatches the germline segment, possibly from a read error. Blood was drawn once from each donor into heparinised tubes. The draws averaged roughly 120 mL. From germline, CDR1 is SQVTM and CDR2 ANQGSEA. CDR3 length: 11 residues. General study results and limits: Possible PCR preference for shorter templates applied equally to patients and controls. All four CD4+ subsets from Type 1 diabetes patients carried moderately but significantly shorter TCRB CDR3s.

Reverse transcribing all isolated RNA meant expressed TCRB transcripts were sequenced. Some clones are missing from TCRdb's copy, which holds only in-frame ones; the method was immunoSEQ multiplex PCR. Of about 290,000 clones in the sample, around 7.3% were seen once. The chain links TRBV29-1 to TRBJ2-5; the D gene is possibly TRBD1 (6 bases). This clonotype was sampled from a woman aged 18-35 years in good health. Sequencing input: central memory CD4+ T cells from blood. The CDR3 sequence is CSVQDRETQYF. CDR3 sequence (DNA): TGCAGCGTTCAAGACAGGGAGACCCAGTACTTC.